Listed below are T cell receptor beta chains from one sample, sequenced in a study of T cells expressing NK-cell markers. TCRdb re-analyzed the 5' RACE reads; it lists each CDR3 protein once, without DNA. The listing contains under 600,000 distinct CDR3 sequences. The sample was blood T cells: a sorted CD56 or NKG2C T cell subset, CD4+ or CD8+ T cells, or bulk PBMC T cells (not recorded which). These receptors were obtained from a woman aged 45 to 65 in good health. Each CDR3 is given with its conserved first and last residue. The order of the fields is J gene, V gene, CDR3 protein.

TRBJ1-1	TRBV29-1	CSVDPTGLEAFF
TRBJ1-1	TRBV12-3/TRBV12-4	CASKGINTEAFF
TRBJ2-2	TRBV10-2	CATGTGANTGELFF
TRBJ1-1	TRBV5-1	CASSLAGVNMNTEAFF
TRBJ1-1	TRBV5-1	CASSSGLGVNTEAFF
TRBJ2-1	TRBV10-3	CAISLEGNEQFF
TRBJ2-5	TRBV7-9	CASSASGRETQYF
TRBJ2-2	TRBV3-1	CASGDRPTGELFF
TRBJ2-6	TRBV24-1	CATSGVTGSSGANVLTF
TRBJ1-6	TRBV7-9	CASSQGTGGSPLHF
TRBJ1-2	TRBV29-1	CSAFAGDYGYTF
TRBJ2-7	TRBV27	CASSSPIKQGTSSYEQYF
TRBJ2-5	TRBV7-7	CASSLETGGVGETQYF
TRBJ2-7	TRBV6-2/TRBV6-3	CASSYPDITYEQYF
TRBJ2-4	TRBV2	CASSEFVGIQYF
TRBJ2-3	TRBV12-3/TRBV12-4	CASSLSSGSGDTQYF
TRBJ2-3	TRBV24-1	CATSDLAGPRGTQYF